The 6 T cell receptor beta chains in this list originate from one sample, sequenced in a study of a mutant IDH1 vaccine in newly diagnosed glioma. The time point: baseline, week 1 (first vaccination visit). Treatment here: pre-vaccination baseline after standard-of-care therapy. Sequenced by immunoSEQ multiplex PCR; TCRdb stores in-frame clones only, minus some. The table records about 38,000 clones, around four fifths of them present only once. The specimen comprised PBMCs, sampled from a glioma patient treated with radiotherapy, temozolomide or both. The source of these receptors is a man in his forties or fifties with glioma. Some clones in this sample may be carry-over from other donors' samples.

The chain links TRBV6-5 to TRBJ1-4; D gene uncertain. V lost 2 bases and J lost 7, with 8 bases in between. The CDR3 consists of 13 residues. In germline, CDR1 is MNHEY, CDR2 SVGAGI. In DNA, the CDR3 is TGTGCCAGCAGTTACAGGGATCCTGAAAAACTGTTTTTT. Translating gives CASSYRDPEKLFF.

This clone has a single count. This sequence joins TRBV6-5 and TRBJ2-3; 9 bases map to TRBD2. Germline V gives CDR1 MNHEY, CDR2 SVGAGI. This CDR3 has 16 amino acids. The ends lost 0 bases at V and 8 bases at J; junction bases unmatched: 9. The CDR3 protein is CASSYSRLRGGGTQYF. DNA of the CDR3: TGTGCCAGCAGTTACTCGAGACTGCGGGGGGGCGGTACGCAGTATTTT.

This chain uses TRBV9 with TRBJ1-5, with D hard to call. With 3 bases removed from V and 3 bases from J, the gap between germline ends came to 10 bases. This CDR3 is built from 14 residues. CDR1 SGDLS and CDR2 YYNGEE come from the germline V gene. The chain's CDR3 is CASSAGILNQPQHF. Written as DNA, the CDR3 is TGTGCCAGCAGCGCCGGGATACTCAATCAGCCCCAGCATTTT.

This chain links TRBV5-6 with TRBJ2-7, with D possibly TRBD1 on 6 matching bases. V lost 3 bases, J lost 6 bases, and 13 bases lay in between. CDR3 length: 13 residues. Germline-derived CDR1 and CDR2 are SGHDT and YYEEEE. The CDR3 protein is CASSYRVLGEQYF. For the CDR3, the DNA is TGTGCCAGCAGCTACAGGGTGTTGGGCGAGCAGTACTTC.

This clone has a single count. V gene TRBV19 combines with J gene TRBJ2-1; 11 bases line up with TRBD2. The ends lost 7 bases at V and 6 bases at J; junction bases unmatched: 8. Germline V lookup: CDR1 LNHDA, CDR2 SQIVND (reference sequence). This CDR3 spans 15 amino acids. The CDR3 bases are TGTGCCAGTACCTCAACTAGCGGGGGAACCAATGAGCAGTTCTTC. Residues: CASTSTSGGTNEQFF.

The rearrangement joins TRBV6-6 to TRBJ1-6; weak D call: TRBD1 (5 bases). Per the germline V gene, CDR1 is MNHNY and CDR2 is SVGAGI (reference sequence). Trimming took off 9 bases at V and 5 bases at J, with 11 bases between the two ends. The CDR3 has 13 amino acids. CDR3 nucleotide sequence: TGTGCCAGTCGCCGGGGGGATAATTCACCCCTCCACTTT. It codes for CASRRGDNSPLHF.